The rows below give T cell receptor beta chains drawn from one sample of a study of shared clonotypes between healthy human individuals. The data were produced by immunoSEQ multiplex PCR, yet TCRdb's version contains in-frame clones alone and is incomplete. Of more than 2,000,000 clones listed, about 92% are singletons. The material sequenced was naive CD4+ T cells sorted from blood. The receptors were sampled from a young man in good health. The CDR3 runs from the conserved cysteine through the conserved F or W. A D gene is named only where the DNA matches it firmly. Rows give clone size only sometimes, using once, few, many, or a class for an expanded clone.

TGTGCCAGCAGCGTGGTGGAGGTTGGGGCTTTCTTT | CASSVVEVGAFF | TRBV6-6 | - | - | TRBJ1-1 | 12
TGCGCCAGCAGCTCAGCCGGGACAGGGTTATTCCACAATGAGCAGTTCTTC | CASSSAGTGLFHNEQFF | TRBV5-1 | - | TRBD1 | TRBJ2-1 | 17
TGCGCCAGCAGCCCAAGCGGGATTTTATACGAGCAGTACTTC | CASSPSGILYEQYF | TRBV5-1 | - | TRBD2 | TRBJ2-7 | 14
TGTGCCAGCAGTGACAGCTGGAGCTATGGCTACACCTTC | CASSDSWSYGYTF | TRBV6-1 | - | - | TRBJ1-2 | 13
TGTGCCAGCAGCCGCTCATCCGGGACAGGGGGGCAAGAGACCCAGTACTTC | CASSRSSGTGGQETQYF | TRBV7-9 | - | TRBD1 | TRBJ2-5 | 17
TGTGCCAGCAGCCAAGCGGGGGGGGCATCACCCCTCCACTTT | CASSQAGGASPLHF | TRBV25-1 | - | - | TRBJ1-6 | 14
TGTGCCACCAGCAGAGATCAGGGTGGAGGCTACGAGCAGTACTTC | CATSRDQGGGYEQYF | TRBV15 | - | - | TRBJ2-7 | 15
TGTGCCTGGAGTGTACATGGGGCTCGGTTCTTC | CAWSVHGARFF | TRBV30 | - | - | TRBJ2-1 | 11
TGCGCCAGCAGCGTACAGGGGGACGCTGGAAACACCATATATTTT | CASSVQGDAGNTIYF | TRBV4-3 | - | TRBD1 | TRBJ1-3 | 15
TGTGCCAGCAGCGTAGGCAGGGGGAATTCACCCCTCCACTTT | CASSVGRGNSPLHF | TRBV9 | - | TRBD1 | TRBJ1-6 | 14
TGTGCCAGCAGCTTTTTTTCCGGGGAAGGGCAGTACTTC | CASSFFSGEGQYF | TRBV5-6 | once | - | TRBJ2-7 | 13
TGTGCCACCAGCAGAGATAGGGCTGCCTACAATGAGCAGTTCTTC | CATSRDRAAYNEQFF | TRBV15 | - | - | TRBJ2-1 | 15
TGTGCCAGCAGCTTGACGGGGAGGGCAGATACGCAGTATTTT | CASSLTGRADTQYF | TRBV5-4 | once | TRBD2 | TRBJ2-3 | 14
TGTGCCAGCAGTATGGGACTAGCGGGGGCCGGGGAGCTGTTTTTT | CASSMGLAGAGELFF | TRBV25-1 | - | TRBD2 | TRBJ2-2 | 15
TGCGCCAGCAGCCAAGGCTCAGCTTCCCCAGATACGCAGTATTTT | CASSQGSASPDTQYF | TRBV4-3 | - | - | TRBJ2-3 | 15
TGTGCCAGCAGAACTAGCGGGATTTTGGGGACCCAGTACTTC | CASRTSGILGTQYF | TRBV2 | - | TRBD2 | TRBJ2-5 | 14
TGTGCCAGCAGCTTAGATCCCGGCAGACCTGAAACAGCTTTCTTT | CASSLDPGRPETAFF | TRBV7-2 | - | - | TRBJ1-1 | 15
TGTGCCAGCTCATACGGATCGGAACAGCCCCAGCATTTT | CASSYGSEQPQHF | TRBV18 | - | - | TRBJ1-5 | 13
TGTGCCAGCAGCTTAACGGGGGCAGGGGAGCAGTACTTC | CASSLTGAGEQYF | TRBV5-6 | once | - | TRBJ2-7 | 13
TGCGCCAGCAGCCAACTTAGCGGGGGACCGGACGGGGAGCTGTTTTTT | CASSQLSGGPDGELFF | TRBV4-1 | once | TRBD2 | TRBJ2-2 | 16
TGTGCCAGCAGAGAAGCGGGACAGGGGTCGAATCAGCCCCAGCATTTT | CASREAGQGSNQPQHF | TRBV2 | - | TRBD1 | TRBJ1-5 | 16
TGTGCCAGCAGTAGAGGGGGGAGCCCCACCGGGGAGCTGTTTTTT | CASSRGGSPTGELFF | TRBV6-5 | - | - | TRBJ2-2 | 15
TGTGCCAGCTCACCACCGGCTGGCAGGGGGGACACCGGGGAGCTGTTTTTT | CASSPPAGRGDTGELFF | TRBV18 | - | - | TRBJ2-2 | 17
TGTGCTAGTCTAGGGGGGAGGGAGACCCAGTACTTC | CASLGGRETQYF | TRBV12-5 | - | - | TRBJ2-5 | 12
TGTGCCATCCTTAACCGCGGAGGGGATGATGGCTACACCTTC | CAILNRGGDDGYTF | TRBV10-3 | - | - | TRBJ1-2 | 14
TGTGCCAGCTCACCGGGTGTGGTTAATTCACCCCTCCACTTT | CASSPGVVNSPLHF | TRBV18 | - | - | TRBJ1-6 | 14
TGCGCCAGCACCCAAACTGGGAGCGACACCGGGGAGCTGTTTTTT | CASTQTGSDTGELFF | TRBV5-1 | - | - | TRBJ2-2 | 15
TGTGCCAGCAGTGAAGAGGAGGGCGCGAGCTATGGCTACACCTTC | CASSEEEGASYGYTF | TRBV6-1 | - | - | TRBJ1-2 | 15
TGCGCCAGCAGCCAAGTCGTTTGGGGGAACACTGAAGCTTTCTTT | CASSQVVWGNTEAFF | TRBV4-1 | few | - | TRBJ1-1 | 15